What follows is one T cell receptor (beta chain) and its context. As yet, its antigen is unknown. This sample was included in a study of T cell repertoires in cytomegalovirus infection. Study results and caveats: Across the ex vivo response, the dominant clonotypes were HLA-C-restricted CMV-specific TCR beta clonotypes.

CDR1 and CDR2 from the germline V gene are SGHNT and YENEEA. Trimming took 5 bases from V and 2 from J; bases not matched to a gene: 8. The CDR3 spans 16 residues. TCRdb processed the reads anew with MiXCR; each CDR3 protein has one entry. This table holds more than 400,000 distinct CDR3 sequences, about 26% found once. This TCR derives from a human donor in good health (CMV status not recorded). Some clones in this sample may be carry-over from other donors' samples. The chain recombines TRBV11-3 with TRBJ2-2; the match to TRBD2 covers 7 bases. Sequencing was performed on PBMCs. The CDR3 region has the DNA TGTGCCAGCAGCGGAGCTCTAGCGGCAAACACCGGGGAGCTGTTTTTT. It is translated as CASSGALAANTGELFF.